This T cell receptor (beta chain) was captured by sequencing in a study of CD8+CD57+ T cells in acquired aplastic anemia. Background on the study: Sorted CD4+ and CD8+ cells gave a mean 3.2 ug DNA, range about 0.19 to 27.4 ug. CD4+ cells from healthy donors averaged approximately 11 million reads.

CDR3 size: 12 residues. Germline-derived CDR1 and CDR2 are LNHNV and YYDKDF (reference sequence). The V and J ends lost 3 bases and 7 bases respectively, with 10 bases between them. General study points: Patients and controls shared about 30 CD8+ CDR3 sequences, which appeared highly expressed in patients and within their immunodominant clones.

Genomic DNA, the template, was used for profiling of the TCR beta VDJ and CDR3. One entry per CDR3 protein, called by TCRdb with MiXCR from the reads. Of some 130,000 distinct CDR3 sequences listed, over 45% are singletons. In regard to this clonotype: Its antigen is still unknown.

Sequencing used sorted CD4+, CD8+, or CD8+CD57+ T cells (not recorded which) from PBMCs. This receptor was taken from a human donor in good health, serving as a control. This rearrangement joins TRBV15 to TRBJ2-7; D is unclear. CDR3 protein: CATSRPREEQYF. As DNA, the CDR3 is TGTGCCACCAGCAGGCCAAGGGAAGAGCAGTACTTC.